These T cell receptor beta chains were read from a single sample in a study of blood T cells in healthy people across ages. In TCRdb, the 5' RACE reads were re-called with MiXCR into one record per CDR3 protein. The table has hundreds of thousands of distinct CDR3 sequences, about a fifth seen once; the top ten hold 22%. Sequenced material: blood. These receptors came from a man in his 70s in good health. Each CDR3 is given without its conserved first and last residue. Rows may omit the clone size; those that give it use once, few, many or a size class.

J gene	V gene	clone size	CDR3 protein
TRBJ1-2	TRBV20-1	-	SAREGTDYGYT
TRBJ2-3	TRBV2	-	ASSWDGSDAQY
TRBJ2-5	TRBV5-5	-	ASSLRPGLETQY
TRBJ2-5	TRBV11-2	few	ASSLTGAVAQY
TRBJ1-2	TRBV4-3	few	ASSLNRGHRYGYT
TRBJ2-1	TRBV6-5	few	ASRAGGSLTDNEQF
TRBJ2-7	TRBV10-3	-	ATSLAGGYYKQY
TRBJ2-5	TRBV5-1	-	ASSFLQVRETQY
TRBJ2-3	TRBV10-3	few	AISGFAGSTDTQY
TRBJ1-4	TRBV5-1	-	ASSLVSPTTNEKLF
TRBJ2-7	TRBV6-2/TRBV6-3	few	ASSSTTPYEQY
TRBJ2-5	TRBV7-2	few	ASSPGLEAKTQY
TRBJ2-5	TRBV7-2	-	ASAGKETQY
TRBJ2-1	TRBV7-9	-	ASSKTSGGANEQF
TRBJ1-2	TRBV20-1	few	SARRAGALGNYGYT
TRBJ2-6	TRBV15	-	ATSRGLTIEANVLT
TRBJ2-5	TRBV18	-	ASSPSGLEKETQY
TRBJ2-1	TRBV6-1	-	ASSSLAGAVNEQF
TRBJ1-6	TRBV6-1	-	ASSQRAGSPNNSPLH
TRBJ2-6	TRBV6-5	few	ASSYSTGGANVLT
TRBJ2-1	TRBV28	few	ASFAPGPPYNEQF
TRBJ2-1	TRBV12-3/TRBV12-4	few	ASTPTDRGFNEQF